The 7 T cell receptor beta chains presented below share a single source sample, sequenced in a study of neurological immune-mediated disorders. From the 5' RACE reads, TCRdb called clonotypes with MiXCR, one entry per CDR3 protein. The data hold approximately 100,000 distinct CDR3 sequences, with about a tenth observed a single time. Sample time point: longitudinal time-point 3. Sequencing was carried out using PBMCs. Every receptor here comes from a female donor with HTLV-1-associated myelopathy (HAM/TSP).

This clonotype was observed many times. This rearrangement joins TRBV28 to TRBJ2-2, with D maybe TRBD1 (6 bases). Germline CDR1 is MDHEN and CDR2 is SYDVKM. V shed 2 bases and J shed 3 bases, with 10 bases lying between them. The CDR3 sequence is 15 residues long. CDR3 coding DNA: TGTGCCAGCAGTTTACCTAGACAGGACACCGGGGAGCTGTTTTTT. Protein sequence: CASSLPRQDTGELFF.

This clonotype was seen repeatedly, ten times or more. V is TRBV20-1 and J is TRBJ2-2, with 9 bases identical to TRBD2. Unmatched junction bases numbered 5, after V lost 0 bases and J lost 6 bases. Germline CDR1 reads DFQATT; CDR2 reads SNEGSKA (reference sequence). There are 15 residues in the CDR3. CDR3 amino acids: CSARDAGGQSGELFF. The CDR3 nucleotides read TGCAGTGCTAGAGATGCGGGGGGGCAATCCGGGGAGCTGTTTTTT.

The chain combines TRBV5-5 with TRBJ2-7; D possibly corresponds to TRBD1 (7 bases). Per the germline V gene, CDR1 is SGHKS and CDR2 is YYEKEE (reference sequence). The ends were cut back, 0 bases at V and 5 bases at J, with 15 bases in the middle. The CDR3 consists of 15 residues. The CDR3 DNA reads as TGTGCCAGCAGCTTGGCCGACAGGGAGGTCGACGAGCAGTACTTC. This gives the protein CASSLADREVDEQYF.

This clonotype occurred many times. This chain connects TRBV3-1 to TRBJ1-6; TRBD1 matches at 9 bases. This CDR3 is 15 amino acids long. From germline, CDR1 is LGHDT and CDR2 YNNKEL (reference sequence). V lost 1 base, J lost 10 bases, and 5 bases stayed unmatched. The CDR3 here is CASSQGGQGGSPLHF. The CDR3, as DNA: TGTGCCAGCAGCCAAGGGGGACAGGGAGGCTCACCCCTCCACTTT. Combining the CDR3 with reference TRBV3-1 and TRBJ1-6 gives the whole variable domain DTAVSQTPKYLVTQMGNDKSIKCEQNLGHDTMYWYKQDSKKFLKIMFSYNNKELIINETVPNRFSPKSPDKAHLNLHINSLELGDSAVYFCASSQGGQGGSPLHFGNGTRLTVT.

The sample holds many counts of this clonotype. The DNA for the CDR3 is TGTGCCAGCAGTGAGGAGGGTGGAAATGAGCAGTTCTTC. Protein product: CASSEEGGNEQFF. The rearrangement joins TRBV12-3 or TRBV12-4 to TRBJ2-1, with a weak D call TRBD2 (6 bases). The CDR3 consists of 13 residues. V lost 5 bases to trimming and J lost 7 bases, with 12 bases between them.

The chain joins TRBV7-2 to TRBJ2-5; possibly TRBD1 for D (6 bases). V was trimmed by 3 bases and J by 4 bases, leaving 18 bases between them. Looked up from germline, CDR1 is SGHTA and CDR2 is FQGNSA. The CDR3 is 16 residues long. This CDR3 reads CASSFGNTGWVETQYF. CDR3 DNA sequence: TGTGCCAGCAGCTTCGGTAACACAGGGTGGGTAGAGACCCAGTACTTC.

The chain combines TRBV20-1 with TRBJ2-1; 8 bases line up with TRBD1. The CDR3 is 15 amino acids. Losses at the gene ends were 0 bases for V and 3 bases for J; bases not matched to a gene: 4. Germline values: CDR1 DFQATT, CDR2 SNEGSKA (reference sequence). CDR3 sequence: CSAREGTGYYNEQFF. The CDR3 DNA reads TGCAGTGCTAGAGAAGGGACAGGCTACTACAATGAGCAGTTCTTC.